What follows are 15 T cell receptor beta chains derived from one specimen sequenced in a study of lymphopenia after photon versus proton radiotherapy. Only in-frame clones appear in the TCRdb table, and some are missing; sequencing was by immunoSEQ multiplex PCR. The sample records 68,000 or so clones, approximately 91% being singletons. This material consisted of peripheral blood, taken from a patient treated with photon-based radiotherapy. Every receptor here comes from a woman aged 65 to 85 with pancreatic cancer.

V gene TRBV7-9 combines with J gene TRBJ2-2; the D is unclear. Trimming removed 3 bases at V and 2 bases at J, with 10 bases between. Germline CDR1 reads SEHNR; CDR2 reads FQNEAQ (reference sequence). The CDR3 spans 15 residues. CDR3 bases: TGTGCCAGCAGCTTCCGGGTAACTAACACCGGGGAGCTGTTTTTT. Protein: CASSFRVTNTGELFF.

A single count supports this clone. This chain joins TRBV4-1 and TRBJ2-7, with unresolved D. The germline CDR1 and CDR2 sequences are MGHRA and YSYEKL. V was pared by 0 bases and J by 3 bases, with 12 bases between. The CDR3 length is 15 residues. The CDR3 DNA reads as TGCGCCAGCAGCCAAGAGTCGGCAAGATTCTACGAGCAGTACTTC. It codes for CASSQESARFYEQYF.

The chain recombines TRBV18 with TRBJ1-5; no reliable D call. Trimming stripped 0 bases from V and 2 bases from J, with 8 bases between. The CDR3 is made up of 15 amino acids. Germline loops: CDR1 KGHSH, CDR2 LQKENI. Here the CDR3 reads CASSPPGRGNQPQHF. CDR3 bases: TGTGCCAGCTCACCACCGGGTAGGGGCAATCAGCCCCAGCATTTT.

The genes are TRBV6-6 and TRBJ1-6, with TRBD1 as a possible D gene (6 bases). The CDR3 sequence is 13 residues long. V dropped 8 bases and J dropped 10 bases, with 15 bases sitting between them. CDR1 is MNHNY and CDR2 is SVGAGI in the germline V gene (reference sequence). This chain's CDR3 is CASAGGPDSPLHF. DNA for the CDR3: TGTGCCAGCGCGGGGGGGCCAGACTCACCCCTCCACTTT.

Here the CDR3 reads CASSSPGTGDEKLFF. The DNA for the CDR3 is TGCGCCAGCAGCTCTCCCGGGACAGGGGATGAAAAACTGTTTTTT. This rearrangement joins TRBV5-1 to TRBJ1-4, with 10 positions matching TRBD1. This CDR3 comprises 15 residues. V was pared by 3 bases and J by 6 bases, with 5 bases of the junction left unmatched. Germline lookup yields CDR1 SGHRS and CDR2 YFSETQ.

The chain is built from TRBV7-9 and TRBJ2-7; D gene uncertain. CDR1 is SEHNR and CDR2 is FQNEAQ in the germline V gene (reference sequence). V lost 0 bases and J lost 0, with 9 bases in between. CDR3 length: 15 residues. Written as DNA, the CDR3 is TGTGCCAGCAGCTTAGCCGTGGGCAGCTCCTACGAGCAGTACTTC. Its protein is CASSLAVGSSYEQYF.

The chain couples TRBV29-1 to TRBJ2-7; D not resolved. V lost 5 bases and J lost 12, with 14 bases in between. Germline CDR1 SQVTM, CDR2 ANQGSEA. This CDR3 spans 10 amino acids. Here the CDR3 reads CSVPLTGWYF. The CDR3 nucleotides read TGCAGCGTTCCGCTAACCGGGTGGTACTTC.

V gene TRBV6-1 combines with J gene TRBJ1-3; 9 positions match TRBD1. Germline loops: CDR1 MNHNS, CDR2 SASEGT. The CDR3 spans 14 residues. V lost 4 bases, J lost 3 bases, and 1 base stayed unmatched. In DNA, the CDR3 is TGTGCCAGCAGTGTGGGACAGGGTGGAAACACCATATATTTT. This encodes CASSVGQGGNTIYF.

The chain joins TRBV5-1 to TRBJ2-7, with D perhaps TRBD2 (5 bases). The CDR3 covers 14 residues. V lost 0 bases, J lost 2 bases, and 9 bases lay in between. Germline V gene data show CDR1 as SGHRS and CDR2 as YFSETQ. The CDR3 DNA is TGCGCCAGCAGCTTGGATGGGAGTCCCTACGAGCAGTACTTC. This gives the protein CASSLDGSPYEQYF. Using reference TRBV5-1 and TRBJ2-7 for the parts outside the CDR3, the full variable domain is KAGVTQTPRYLIKTRGQQVTLSCSPISGHRSVSWYQQTPGQGLQFLFEYFSETQRNKGNFPGRFSGRQFSNSRSEMNVSTLELGDSALYLCASSLDGSPYEQYFGPGTRLTVT.

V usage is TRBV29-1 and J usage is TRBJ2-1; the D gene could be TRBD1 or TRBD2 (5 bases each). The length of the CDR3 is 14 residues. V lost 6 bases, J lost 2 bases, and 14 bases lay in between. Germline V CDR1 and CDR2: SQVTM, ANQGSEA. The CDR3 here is CSVKGLEAYNEQFF. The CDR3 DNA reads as TGCAGCGTCAAGGGGTTGGAGGCCTACAATGAGCAGTTCTTC.

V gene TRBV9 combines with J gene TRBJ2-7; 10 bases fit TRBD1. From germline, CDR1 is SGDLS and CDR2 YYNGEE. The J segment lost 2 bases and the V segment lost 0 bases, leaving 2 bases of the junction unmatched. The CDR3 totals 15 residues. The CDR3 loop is CASSVGGQGAYEQYF. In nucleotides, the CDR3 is TGTGCCAGCAGCGTAGGAGGACAGGGGGCCTACGAGCAGTACTTC.

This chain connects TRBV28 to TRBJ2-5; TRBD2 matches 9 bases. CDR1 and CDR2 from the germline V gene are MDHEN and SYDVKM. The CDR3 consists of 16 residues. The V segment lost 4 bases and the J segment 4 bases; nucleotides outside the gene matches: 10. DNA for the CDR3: TGTGCCAGCAGTTCCCCTCTTAGCGGGAGCGGAGAGACCCAGTACTTC. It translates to CASSSPLSGSGETQYF.

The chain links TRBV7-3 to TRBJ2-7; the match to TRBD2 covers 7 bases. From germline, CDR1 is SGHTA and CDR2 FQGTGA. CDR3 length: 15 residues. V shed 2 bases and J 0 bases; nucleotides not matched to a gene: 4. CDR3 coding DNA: TGTGCCAGCAGCTTACTGGCGGGAGACTCCTACGAGCAGTACTTC. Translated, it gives CASSLLAGDSYEQYF.

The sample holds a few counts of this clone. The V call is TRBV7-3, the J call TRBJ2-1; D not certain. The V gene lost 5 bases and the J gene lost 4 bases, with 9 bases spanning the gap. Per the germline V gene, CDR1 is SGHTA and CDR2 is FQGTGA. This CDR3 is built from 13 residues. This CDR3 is CASSPEGYNEQFF. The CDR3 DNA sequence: TGTGCCAGCAGCCCAGAAGGGTACAATGAGCAGTTCTTC.

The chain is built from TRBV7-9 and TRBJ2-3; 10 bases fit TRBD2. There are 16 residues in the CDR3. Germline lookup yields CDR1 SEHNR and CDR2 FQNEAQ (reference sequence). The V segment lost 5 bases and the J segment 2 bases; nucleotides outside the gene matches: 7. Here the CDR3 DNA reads TGTGCCAGCAGCAAAGGACTAGCGGTACCCACAGATACGCAGTATTTT. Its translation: CASSKGLAVPTDTQYF.